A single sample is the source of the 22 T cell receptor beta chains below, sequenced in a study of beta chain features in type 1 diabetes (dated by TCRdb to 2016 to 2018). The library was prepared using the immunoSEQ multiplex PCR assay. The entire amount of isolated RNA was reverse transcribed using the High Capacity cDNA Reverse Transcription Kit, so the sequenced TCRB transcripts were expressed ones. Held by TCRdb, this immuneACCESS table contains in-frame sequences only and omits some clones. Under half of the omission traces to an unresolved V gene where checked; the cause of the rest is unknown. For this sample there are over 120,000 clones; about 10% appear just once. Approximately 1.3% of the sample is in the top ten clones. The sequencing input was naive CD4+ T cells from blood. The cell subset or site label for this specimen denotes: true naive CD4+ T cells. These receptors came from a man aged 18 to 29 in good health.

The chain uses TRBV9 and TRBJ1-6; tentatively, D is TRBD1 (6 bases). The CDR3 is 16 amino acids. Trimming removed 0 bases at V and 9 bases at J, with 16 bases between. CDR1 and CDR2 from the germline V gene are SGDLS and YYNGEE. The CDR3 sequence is CASSVGLGGASSPLHF. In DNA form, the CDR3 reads TGTGCCAGCAGCGTAGGTCTTGGGGGCGCAAGTTCACCCCTCCACTTT.

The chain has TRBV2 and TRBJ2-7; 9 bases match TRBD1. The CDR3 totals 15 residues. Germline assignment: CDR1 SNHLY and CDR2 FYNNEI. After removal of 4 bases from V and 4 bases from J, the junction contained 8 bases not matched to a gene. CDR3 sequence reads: CASSGMGQGSYEQYF. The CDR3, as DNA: TGTGCCAGCAGTGGTATGGGACAGGGATCGTACGAGCAGTACTTC.

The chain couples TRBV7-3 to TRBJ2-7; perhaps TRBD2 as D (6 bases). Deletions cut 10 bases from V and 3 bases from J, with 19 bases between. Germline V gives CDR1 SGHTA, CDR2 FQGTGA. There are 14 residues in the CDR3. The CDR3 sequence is CATPMRGIDYEQYF. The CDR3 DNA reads TGTGCCACCCCCATGCGGGGAATCGACTACGAGCAGTACTTC.

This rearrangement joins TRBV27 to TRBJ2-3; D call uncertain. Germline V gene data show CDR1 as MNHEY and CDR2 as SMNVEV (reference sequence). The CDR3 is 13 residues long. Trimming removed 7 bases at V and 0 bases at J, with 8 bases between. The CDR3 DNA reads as TGTGCCAGCATGGCAGGCAGCACAGATACGCAGTATTTT. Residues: CASMAGSTDTQYF.

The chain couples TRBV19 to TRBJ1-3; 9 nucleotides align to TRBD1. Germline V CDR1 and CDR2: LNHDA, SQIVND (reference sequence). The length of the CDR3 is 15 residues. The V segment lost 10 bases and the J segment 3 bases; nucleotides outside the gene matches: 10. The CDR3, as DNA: TGTGCCACCAGGACAGGGGAGATCGGTGGAAACACCATATATTTT. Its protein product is CATRTGEIGGNTIYF.

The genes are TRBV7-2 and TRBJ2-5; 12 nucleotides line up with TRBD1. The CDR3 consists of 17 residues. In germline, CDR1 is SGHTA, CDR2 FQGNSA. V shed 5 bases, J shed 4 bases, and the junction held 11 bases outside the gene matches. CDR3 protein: CASSPGQGAMVRETQYF. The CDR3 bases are TGTGCCAGCAGCCCGGGACAGGGGGCGATGGTAAGAGAGACCCAGTACTTC.

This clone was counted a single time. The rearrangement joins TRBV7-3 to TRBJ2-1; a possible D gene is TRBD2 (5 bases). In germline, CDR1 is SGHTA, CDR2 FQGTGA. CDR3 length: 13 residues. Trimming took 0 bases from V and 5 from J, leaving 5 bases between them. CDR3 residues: CASSLTRDNEQFF. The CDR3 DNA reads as TGTGCCAGCAGCTTAACGCGGGACAATGAGCAGTTCTTC.

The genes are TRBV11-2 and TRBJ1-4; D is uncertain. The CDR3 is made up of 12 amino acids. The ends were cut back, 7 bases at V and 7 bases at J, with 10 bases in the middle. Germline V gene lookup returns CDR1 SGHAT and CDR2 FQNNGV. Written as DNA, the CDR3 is TGTGCCAGCACCAAACTCGGTGAAAAACTGTTTTTT. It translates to CASTKLGEKLFF. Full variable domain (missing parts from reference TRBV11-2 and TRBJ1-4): EAGVAQSPRYKIIEKRQSVAFWCNPISGHATLYWYQQILGQGPKLLIQFQNNGVVDDSQLPKDRFSAERLKGVDSTLKIQPAKLEDSAVYLCASTKLGEKLFFGSGTQLSVL.

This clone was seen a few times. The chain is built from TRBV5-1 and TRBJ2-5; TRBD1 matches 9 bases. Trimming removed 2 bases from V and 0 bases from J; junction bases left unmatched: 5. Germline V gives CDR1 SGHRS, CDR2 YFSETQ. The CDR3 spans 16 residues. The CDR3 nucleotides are TGCGCCAGCAGCTTAAATAGGGACAGGGACCAAGAGACCCAGTACTTC. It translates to CASSLNRDRDQETQYF.

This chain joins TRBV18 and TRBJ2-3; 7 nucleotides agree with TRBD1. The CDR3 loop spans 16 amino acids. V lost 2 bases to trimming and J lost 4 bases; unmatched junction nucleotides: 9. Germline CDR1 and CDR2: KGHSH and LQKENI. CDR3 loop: CASSPGRQGVADTQYF. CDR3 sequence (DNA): TGTGCCAGCTCACCAGGGCGACAGGGAGTTGCAGATACGCAGTATTTT.

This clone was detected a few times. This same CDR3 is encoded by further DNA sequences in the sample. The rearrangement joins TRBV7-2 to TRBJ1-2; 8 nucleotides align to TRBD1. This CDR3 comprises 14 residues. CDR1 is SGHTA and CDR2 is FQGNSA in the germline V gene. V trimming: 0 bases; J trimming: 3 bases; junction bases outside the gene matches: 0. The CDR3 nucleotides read TGTGCCAGCAGCTTAGCGGGACAGGACTATGGCTACACCTTC. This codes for CASSLAGQDYGYTF.

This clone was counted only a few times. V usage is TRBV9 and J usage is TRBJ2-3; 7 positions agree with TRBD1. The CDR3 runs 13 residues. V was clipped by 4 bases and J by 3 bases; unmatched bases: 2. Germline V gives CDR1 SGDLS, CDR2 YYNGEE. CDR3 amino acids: CASSSTGTDTQYF. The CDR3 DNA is TGTGCCAGCAGCTCGACAGGGACAGATACGCAGTATTTT.

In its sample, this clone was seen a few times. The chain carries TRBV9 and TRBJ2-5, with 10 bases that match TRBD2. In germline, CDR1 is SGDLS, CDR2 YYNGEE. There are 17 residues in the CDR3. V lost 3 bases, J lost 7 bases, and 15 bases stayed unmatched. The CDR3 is CASSEALSGGARGTQYF. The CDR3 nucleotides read TGTGCCAGCAGCGAGGCCCTCAGCGGGGGGGCTCGGGGGACCCAGTACTTC. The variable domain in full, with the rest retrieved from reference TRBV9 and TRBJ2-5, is DSGVTQTPKHLITATGQRVTLRCSPRSGDLSVYWYQQSLDQGLQFLIQYYNGEERAKGNILERFSAQQFPDLHSELNLSSLELGDSALYFCASSEALSGGARGTQYFGPGTRLLVL.

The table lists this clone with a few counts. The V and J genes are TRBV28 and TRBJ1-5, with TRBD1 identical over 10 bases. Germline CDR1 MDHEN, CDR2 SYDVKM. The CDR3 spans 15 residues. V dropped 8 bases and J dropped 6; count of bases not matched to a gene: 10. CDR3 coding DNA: TGTGCCAGCGGATCCGGGACAGGGGAAGGTCAGCCCCAGCATTTT. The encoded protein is CASGSGTGEGQPQHF.

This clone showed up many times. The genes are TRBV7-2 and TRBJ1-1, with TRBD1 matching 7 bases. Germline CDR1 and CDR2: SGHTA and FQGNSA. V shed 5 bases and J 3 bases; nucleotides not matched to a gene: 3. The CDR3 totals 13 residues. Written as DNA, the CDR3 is TGTGCCAGCAGCAAAGACAGGGACACTGAAGCTTTCTTT. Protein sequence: CASSKDRDTEAFF.

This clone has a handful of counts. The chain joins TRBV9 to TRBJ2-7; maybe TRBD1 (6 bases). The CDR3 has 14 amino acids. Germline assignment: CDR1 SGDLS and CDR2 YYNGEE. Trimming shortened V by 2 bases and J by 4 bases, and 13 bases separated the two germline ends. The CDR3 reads CASSVGTRGYEQYF. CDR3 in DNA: TGTGCCAGCAGCGTGGGGACCAGGGGATACGAGCAGTACTTC.

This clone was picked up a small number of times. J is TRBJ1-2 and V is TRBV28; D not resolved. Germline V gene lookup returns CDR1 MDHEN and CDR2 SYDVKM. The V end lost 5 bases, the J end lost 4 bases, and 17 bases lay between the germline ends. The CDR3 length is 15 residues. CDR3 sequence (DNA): TGTGCCAGCAGTCCCGGCACAGCAAACACCTATGGCTACACCTTC. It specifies CASSPGTANTYGYTF.

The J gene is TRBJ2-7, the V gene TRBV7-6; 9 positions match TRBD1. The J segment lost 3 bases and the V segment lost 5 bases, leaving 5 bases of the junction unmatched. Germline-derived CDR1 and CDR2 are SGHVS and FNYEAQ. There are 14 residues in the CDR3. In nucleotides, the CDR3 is TGTGCCAGCAGCACTCAGGGACAGGGCTACGAGCAGTACTTC. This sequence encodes CASSTQGQGYEQYF.

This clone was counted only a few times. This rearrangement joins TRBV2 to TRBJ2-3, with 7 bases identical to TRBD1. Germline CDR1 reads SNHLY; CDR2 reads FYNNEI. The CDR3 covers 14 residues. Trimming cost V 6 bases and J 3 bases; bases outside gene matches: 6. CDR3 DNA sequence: TGTGCCAGCAGCCCCAACAGGGGAACAGATACGCAGTATTTT. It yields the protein CASSPNRGTDTQYF.

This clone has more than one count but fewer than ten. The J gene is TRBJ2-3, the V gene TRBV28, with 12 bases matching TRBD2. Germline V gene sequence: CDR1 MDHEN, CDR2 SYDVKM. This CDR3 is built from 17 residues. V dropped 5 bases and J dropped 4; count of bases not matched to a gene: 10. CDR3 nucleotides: TGTGCCAGCAGTCTAGACCTAGCGGGGGGGCCGGCAGATACGCAGTATTTT. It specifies CASSLDLAGGPADTQYF.

The CDR3 here is CASSLDRVGEQYF. The CDR3 bases are TGTGCCAGCAGCCTCGACAGGGTCGGCGAGCAGTACTTC. This sequence joins TRBV7-8 and TRBJ2-7, with 7 nucleotides matching TRBD1. There are 13 residues in the CDR3. J was trimmed by 6 bases and V by 5 bases; bases with no gene match: 7. Germline-derived CDR1 and CDR2 are SGHVS and FQNEAQ.

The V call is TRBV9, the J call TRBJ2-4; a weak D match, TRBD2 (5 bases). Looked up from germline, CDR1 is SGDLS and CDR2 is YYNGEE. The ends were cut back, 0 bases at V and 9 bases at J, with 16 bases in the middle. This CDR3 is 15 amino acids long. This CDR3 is CASSVGGTSSTIQYF. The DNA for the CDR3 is TGTGCCAGCAGCGTAGGAGGAACTAGTTCGACCATTCAGTACTTC.